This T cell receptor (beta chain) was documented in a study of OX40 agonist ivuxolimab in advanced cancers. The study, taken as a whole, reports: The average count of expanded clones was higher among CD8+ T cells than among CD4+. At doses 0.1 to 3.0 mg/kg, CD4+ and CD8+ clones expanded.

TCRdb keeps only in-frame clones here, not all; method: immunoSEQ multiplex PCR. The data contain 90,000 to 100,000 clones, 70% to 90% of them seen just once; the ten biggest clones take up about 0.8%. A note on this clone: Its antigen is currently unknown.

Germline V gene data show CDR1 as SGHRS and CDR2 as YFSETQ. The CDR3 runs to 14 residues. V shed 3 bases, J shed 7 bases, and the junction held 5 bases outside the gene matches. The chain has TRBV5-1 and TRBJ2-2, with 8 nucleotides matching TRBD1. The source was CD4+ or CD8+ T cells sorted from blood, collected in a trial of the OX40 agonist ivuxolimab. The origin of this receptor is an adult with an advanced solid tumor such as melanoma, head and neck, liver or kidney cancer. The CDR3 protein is CASSSGQGGGELFF. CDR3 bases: TGCGCCAGCAGCTCAGGACAGGGCGGCGGGGAGCTGTTTTTT.